The next 22 T cell receptor beta chains were all read from a single sample in a study of human T cells and chemical hapten exposure. The time point here: patch test 3, about 24 weeks after DPC sensitization. Treatment meaning: therapeutic diphenylcyclopropenone sensitization with weekly scalp DPC. The authors' total RNA extraction used unfractionated whole blood. TCRdb independently ran MiXCR on the RACE reads; one entry per CDR3 protein. The sample includes roughly 38,000 distinct CDR3 sequences, around 9.5% of them seen just once. The specimen comprised whole blood, sampled in connection with sensitization to the hapten diphenylcyclopropenone (DPC). The receptor set was obtained from a man over 45 with alopecia areata. Some clones in this sample may be carry-over from other donors' samples.

The rearrangement links TRBV6-5 to TRBJ1-6; D not resolved. This CDR3 has 16 amino acids. Germline V CDR1 and CDR2: MNHEY, SVGAGI. V dropped 0 bases and J dropped 3 bases, with 9 bases sitting between them. CDR3 protein: CASSYSIPVYNSPLHF. Written as DNA, the CDR3 is TGTGCCAGCAGTTACTCGATTCCCGTCTATAATTCACCCCTCCACTTT.

This clonotype was recorded many times. The chain is built from TRBV6-4 and TRBJ2-6, with a tentative D call TRBD2 (7 bases). The CDR3 length is 16 residues. Germline CDR1 reads MRHNA; CDR2 reads SNTAGT. The V gene lost 2 bases and the J gene lost 4 bases, with 12 bases spanning the gap. The CDR3 reads CASSDGGGAGANVLTF. DNA of the CDR3: TGTGCCAGCAGTGACGGCGGGGGCGCAGGGGCCAACGTCCTGACTTTC.

This clonotype was counted at least ten times. The chain couples TRBV29-1 to TRBJ2-3; 7 bases are shared with TRBD1. Per germline, CDR1 SQVTM and CDR2 ANQGSEA. This CDR3 is built from 12 residues. V shed 8 bases, J shed 6 bases, and the junction held 8 bases outside the gene matches. CDR3 sequence (DNA): TGCAGCACCAGAGGGGGCCTGGATACGCAGTATTTT. It yields the protein CSTRGGLDTQYF.

In its sample, this clonotype was seen a few times. The genes are TRBV7-2 and TRBJ2-7; 9 nucleotides align to TRBD2. This CDR3 spans 15 amino acids. The V segment lost 3 bases and the J segment 0 bases; nucleotides outside the gene matches: 3. Germline assignment: CDR1 SGHTA and CDR2 FQGNSA. This CDR3 is CASSLLAGTSYEQYF. DNA of the CDR3: TGTGCCAGCAGCTTGCTAGCGGGAACCTCCTACGAGCAGTACTTC. The variable domain in full, with the rest retrieved from reference TRBV7-2 and TRBJ2-7, is GAGVSQSPSNKVTEKGKDVELRCDPISGHTALYWYRQSLGQGLEFLIYFQGNSAPDKSGLPSDRFSAERTGGSVSTLTIQRTQQEDSAVYLCASSLLAGTSYEQYFGPGTRLTVT.

The rearrangement joins TRBV2 to TRBJ1-5; D is possibly TRBD1 (5 bases). This CDR3 has 15 residues. Trimming stripped 1 base from V and 2 bases from J, with 9 bases between. Germline loops: CDR1 SNHLY, CDR2 FYNNEI. CDR3 sequence: CASSEGTSRNQPQHF. For the CDR3, the DNA is TGTGCCAGCAGTGAAGGGACATCACGCAATCAGCCCCAGCATTTT.

This clonotype was detected many times. This rearrangement joins TRBV28 to TRBJ1-1, with 7 bases aligning to TRBD1. CDR1 and CDR2 from the germline V gene are MDHEN and SYDVKM. The CDR3 contains 16 residues. The V and J ends lost 3 bases and 0 bases, in that order; junction bases with no gene match: 7. The CDR3 nucleotides read TGTGCCAGCAGTTTTAGGGGGCGATCTCTGAACACTGAAGCTTTCTTT. Translating gives CASSFRGRSLNTEAFF.

This clonotype was detected many times. The chain links TRBV30 to TRBJ1-2; 10 positions agree with TRBD1. Per the germline V gene, CDR1 is GTSNPN and CDR2 is SVGIG (reference sequence). V was pared by 8 bases and J by 0 bases, with 6 bases of the junction left unmatched. The CDR3 is 14 amino acids. The CDR3 sequence is CAGGQGIPNYGYTF. The DNA of the CDR3 is TGTGCCGGGGGACAGGGGATACCTAACTATGGCTACACCTTC.

The chain couples TRBV12-3 or TRBV12-4 to TRBJ2-5; 13 bases fit TRBD2. The CDR3 extends over 15 amino acids. V lost 3 bases, J lost 2 bases, and 0 bases stayed unmatched. CDR3 bases: TGTGCCAGCAGTTTGGGACTAGCGGGACAAGAGACCCAGTACTTC. Amino acid sequence: CASSLGLAGQETQYF.

This clonotype was seen more than once but under ten times. This chain joins TRBV5-5 and TRBJ2-3, with D unresolved. The CDR3 is 16 residues long. From germline, CDR1 is SGHKS and CDR2 YYEKEE (reference sequence). V lost 3 bases, J lost 3 bases, and 17 bases lay in between. The CDR3 DNA reads TGTGCCAGCAGCTATAGAGGCGGAGAAAGAACAGATACGCAGTATTTT. Amino acids: CASSYRGGERTDTQYF.

V gene TRBV2 combines with J gene TRBJ2-1; D uncertain. This CDR3 region has 15 residues. V shed 3 bases and J shed 5 bases, with 14 bases lying between them. Germline V gene lookup returns CDR1 SNHLY and CDR2 FYNNEI. DNA for the CDR3: TGTGCCAGCAGTGATGATCTCCAAGGCAACAATGAGCAGTTCTTC. Translation gives CASSDDLQGNNEQFF.

This clonotype was found many times. The chain uses TRBV11-2 and TRBJ2-3; 7 nucleotides line up with TRBD2. Germline V gene lookup returns CDR1 SGHAT and CDR2 FQNNGV. The CDR3 covers 12 residues. Trimming at V came to 9 bases and at J to 4 bases, leaving 4 bases not matched to a gene. The CDR3 region is CASGDYSDTQYF. CDR3 in DNA: TGTGCCAGTGGGGACTATTCAGATACGCAGTATTTT.

This clonotype was detected many times. This chain uses TRBV3-1 with TRBJ2-3, with 10 bases identical to TRBD2. J lost 3 bases, V lost 4 bases, and 7 bases had no gene match. The CDR3 totals 16 residues. CDR1 LGHDT and CDR2 YNNKEL come from the germline V gene (reference sequence). The CDR3 here is CASSLSPSGRTDTQYF. The CDR3 bases are TGTGCCAGCAGCCTCAGTCCTAGCGGGAGAACAGATACGCAGTATTTT.

The V call is TRBV28, the J call TRBJ1-5; D is uncertain. V was shortened by 8 bases and J by 2 bases, with 10 bases between the two germline ends. The CDR3 runs to 13 residues. CDR1 and CDR2 (germline): MDHEN, SYDVKM. The CDR3 nucleotides are TGTGCCAGCGGTAGGGATCGCAATCAGCCCCAGCATTTT. This codes for CASGRDRNQPQHF.

In its sample, this clonotype was seen many times. The chain recombines TRBV20-1 with TRBJ1-4; D not resolved. The germline V gene encodes CDR1 DFQATT and CDR2 SNEGSKA (reference sequence). V lost 0 bases, J lost 8 bases, and 13 bases lay in between. This CDR3 region has 14 residues. The DNA of the CDR3 is TGCAGTGCTAGAGATCGGGATCCGGGGGAAAAACTGTTTTTT. This sequence encodes CSARDRDPGEKLFF.

The chain carries TRBV29-1 and TRBJ1-2, with TRBD1 identical over 7 bases. The CDR3 is 14 residues long. CDR1 is SQVTM, CDR2 ANQGSEA, per germline. V trimming: 0 bases; J trimming: 2 bases; junction bases outside the gene matches: 3. The CDR3: CSVEDGDRNYGYTF. The CDR3 DNA follows: TGCAGCGTTGAAGATGGGGACAGAAACTATGGCTACACCTTC.

V gene TRBV7-3 combines with J gene TRBJ2-7; no clear D. The CDR3 is made up of 13 amino acids. The V gene's germline CDR1 is SGHTA and CDR2 FQGTGA. V shed 3 bases and J shed 0 bases, with 6 bases lying between them. DNA of the CDR3: TGTGCCAGCAGCTTCGTCGCCTCCTACGAGCAGTACTTC. Translation: CASSFVASYEQYF.

The sample holds many counts of this clonotype. The J gene is TRBJ2-1, the V gene TRBV18; 7 bases fit TRBD2. V was clipped by 3 bases and J by 5 bases; unmatched bases: 13. The CDR3 is made up of 17 amino acids. Germline CDR1 reads KGHSH; CDR2 reads LQKENI. DNA for the CDR3: TGTGCCAGCTCACCCCCGGGGCGCGGGAGAGCGGACAATGAGCAGTTCTTC. Protein product: CASSPPGRGRADNEQFF.

In this sample, this clonotype turned up many times. The chain couples TRBV2 to TRBJ2-7; 13 bases fit TRBD2. Germline loops: CDR1 SNHLY, CDR2 FYNNEI. The CDR3 spans 15 residues. The V segment lost 6 bases and the J segment 2 bases; nucleotides outside the gene matches: 4. In DNA, the CDR3 is TGTGCCAGCAGCGTCGGGACTAGCGGGACCTACGAGCAGTACTTC. Its translation: CASSVGTSGTYEQYF.

This clonotype was counted ten times or more. This rearrangement joins TRBV11-3 to TRBJ2-1, with D unclear. Trimming shortened V by 0 bases and J by 8 bases, and 14 bases separated the two germline ends. This CDR3 region has 15 residues. Germline CDR1 SGHNT, CDR2 YENEEA. In nucleotides, the CDR3 is TGTGCCAGCAGCTTAGAGGCCAGGCCCGTGGATGAGCAGTTCTTC. Amino acids: CASSLEARPVDEQFF.

V is TRBV5-4 and J is TRBJ2-5; TRBD2 matches 7 bases. The CDR3 totals 13 residues. The germline gives CDR1 SGHNT, CDR2 YYREEE (reference sequence). The junction had 4 bases not matched to a gene; V was cut back by 4 bases and J by 4 bases. CDR3 protein: CASSRWGGETQYF. DNA of the CDR3: TGTGCCAGCAGCCGTTGGGGGGGAGAGACCCAGTACTTC.

This clonotype showed up just a few times. This rearrangement joins TRBV18 to TRBJ1-6; the D gene is possibly TRBD1 (6 bases). The CDR3 consists of 15 residues. The V gene lost 1 base and the J gene lost 3 bases, with 7 bases spanning the gap. The germline V gene has CDR1 KGHSH and CDR2 LQKENI. CDR3 in amino acids: CASSPRDIYNSPLHF. The CDR3 DNA is TGTGCCAGCTCACCACGGGACATCTATAATTCACCCCTCCACTTT.

The rearrangement links TRBV19 to TRBJ2-2, with 7 bases fitting TRBD1. Germline assignment: CDR1 LNHDA and CDR2 SQIVND (reference sequence). This CDR3 has 15 amino acids. With V trimmed by 6 bases and J by 0 bases, 4 bases remained unmatched. CDR3 region: CASRQGTTNTGELFF. CDR3 nucleotide sequence: TGTGCCAGTAGACAGGGGACCACGAACACCGGGGAGCTGTTTTTT.